Shown below are 29 T cell receptor beta chains from a single sample sequenced in a study of T-cell memory formation after mild COVID-19 (dated by TCRdb to the early 2020s). The library was generated by 5' RACE. Instrument on record: Illumina NovaSeq 6000. TCRdb reanalyzed the raw reads on its own, using fastp at Q25 for trimming and MiXCR for clone calling, and kept in-frame beta chains. Each record represents a unique CDR3 protein, reported with the most common genes and DNA among its rows. The sample yields 300,000 to 350,000 distinct CDR3 sequences; about 13% were counted once. Of the sample, 21% falls within the top ten clones. Sequenced material: PBMCs or a T cell subset sorted from them (not recorded which). The receptors come from a man younger than 35 who had mild COVID-19 (a few samples of this study predate the infection). The sample titles of this study are shuffled in the database, so cell type and time point are left out; the donor was told from shared clones.

V gene TRBV3-1 combines with J gene TRBJ2-5, with TRBD1 identical over 7 bases. This CDR3 is built from 14 residues. Looked up from germline, CDR1 is LGHDT and CDR2 is YNNKEL (reference sequence). The junction had 7 bases not matched to a gene; V was cut back by 5 bases and J by 4 bases. The CDR3 protein is CASSGTGVRETQYF. DNA of the CDR3: TGTGCCAGCAGCGGAACAGGGGTGAGAGAGACCCAGTACTTC.

CDR3 bases: TGCAGTGCTAGCGGGGGGCCGTTGGAGACCCAGTACTTC. Its protein product is CSASGGPLETQYF. The rearrangement links TRBV20-1 to TRBJ2-5; tentative D call: TRBD2 (7 bases). The CDR3 is made up of 13 amino acids. Per the germline V gene, CDR1 is DFQATT and CDR2 is SNEGSKA (reference sequence). Trimming removed 3 bases from V and 5 bases from J, with 13 bases in between.

Ten or more counts support this clonotype. The gene calls are TRBV4-3 and TRBJ2-7; D gene ambiguous. This CDR3 is 14 amino acids long. The V end was cut by 1 base, the J end by 3 bases, with 10 bases between. Germline V CDR1 and CDR2: LGHNA, YSLEER. The CDR3 nucleotides read TGCGCCAGCAGCCAAGGGCAGAACATCTACGAGCAGTACTTC. This sequence encodes CASSQGQNIYEQYF.

This sequence joins TRBV7-9 and TRBJ2-1, with a possible D match to TRBD2 (5 bases). Germline lookup yields CDR1 SEHNR and CDR2 FQNEAQ (reference sequence). Trimming stripped 2 bases from V and 5 bases from J, with 13 bases between. The CDR3 sequence is 15 residues long. The CDR3 loop reads CASSLSGNLHNEQFF. The CDR3 bases are TGTGCCAGCAGCTTATCCGGGAATCTTCACAATGAGCAGTTCTTC.

V is TRBV4-1 and J is TRBJ2-3; a weak D match, TRBD2 (5 bases). CDR1 MGHRA and CDR2 YSYEKL come from the germline V gene. The V end lost 1 base, the J end lost 7 bases, and 15 bases lay between the germline ends. The CDR3 has 15 residues. This CDR3 is CASSQGSPGLNTQYF. Written as DNA, the CDR3 is TGCGCCAGCAGCCAAGGATCTCCAGGACTCAATACGCAGTATTTT.

This clonotype has a handful of counts. This chain connects TRBV4-2 to TRBJ2-7; 9 bases line up with TRBD2. The CDR3 covers 18 residues. Trimming removed 0 bases from V and 0 bases from J; junction bases left unmatched: 9. Germline CDR1 reads LGHNA; CDR2 reads YNFKEQ. CDR3 sequence (DNA): TGTGCCAGCAGCCAAGATGGGGCGGGGGGGCCCAGCTCCTACGAGCAGTACTTC. This codes for CASSQDGAGGPSSYEQYF.

The genes are TRBV6-5 and TRBJ2-1, with D hard to call. The CDR3 totals 14 residues. Per the germline V gene, CDR1 is MNHEY and CDR2 is SVGAGI. Trimming removed 7 bases from V and 3 bases from J, with 13 bases in between. The CDR3 bases are TGTGCCAGCACGCGATCCCCCAACTACAATGAGCAGTTCTTC. It specifies CASTRSPNYNEQFF.

This clonotype appeared many times. The rearrangement uses TRBV6-2 or TRBV6-3 and TRBJ1-4; D ambiguous. CDR1 is MNHEY, CDR2 SVGEGT, per germline. V lost 6 bases to trimming and J lost 5 bases, with 7 bases between them. This CDR3 has 12 amino acids. The CDR3 region has the DNA TGTGCCAGCAGCGGAAGCAATGAAAAACTGTTTTTT. This gives the protein CASSGSNEKLFF.

This clonotype was detected many times. This sequence joins TRBV4-1 and TRBJ1-2, with unresolved D. The CDR3 has 14 residues. Germline-derived CDR1 and CDR2 are MGHRA and YSYEKL. V was pared by 4 bases and J by 3 bases, with 12 bases between. The CDR3 coding sequence is TGCGCCAGCAGCCGTCCGGACGCCCACTATGGCTACACCTTC. Amino acid sequence: CASSRPDAHYGYTF.

The genes are TRBV12-3 or TRBV12-4 and TRBJ1-6, with 7 bases fitting TRBD1. The CDR3 runs 13 residues. V was clipped by 2 bases and J by 8 bases; unmatched bases: 0. CDR3: CASSLQGDSPLHF. DNA for the CDR3: TGTGCCAGCAGTTTACAGGGGGATTCACCCCTCCACTTT.

A few counts support this clonotype. The V call is TRBV9, the J call TRBJ2-2; D is unclear. CDR1 is SGDLS, CDR2 YYNGEE, per germline. Trimming took off 4 bases at V and 7 bases at J, with 8 bases between the two ends. There are 12 residues in the CDR3. Here the CDR3 reads CASSQVHGELFF. The DNA of the CDR3 is TGTGCCAGCAGCCAGGTTCACGGGGAGCTGTTTTTT.

At least ten counts were recorded for this clonotype. The chain combines TRBV7-9 with TRBJ2-1; 11 bases match TRBD2. The germline CDR1 and CDR2 sequences are SEHNR and FQNEAQ (reference sequence). With V trimmed by 5 bases and J by 12 bases, 12 bases remained unmatched. This CDR3 has 15 residues. As DNA, the CDR3 is TGTGCCAGCAGCGTACAGGGACTAGCGGTTGAAGGGCAGTTCTTC. Its protein product is CASSVQGLAVEGQFF.

The chain carries TRBV7-2 and TRBJ1-2; 7 bases map to TRBD1. The CDR3 runs to 15 residues. The V gene's germline CDR1 is SGHTA and CDR2 FQGNSA. V lost 1 base to trimming and J lost 3 bases; unmatched junction nucleotides: 5. Here the CDR3 reads CASSLVAGTDYGYTF. CDR3 nucleotide sequence: TGTGCCAGCAGCTTAGTCGCCGGGACAGACTATGGCTACACCTTC.

This clonotype was counted a few times. The J gene is TRBJ2-3, the V gene TRBV9; no definite D call. Deletions cut 0 bases from V and 6 bases from J, with 8 bases between. This CDR3 spans 13 amino acids. Germline loops: CDR1 SGDLS, CDR2 YYNGEE. The CDR3 protein is CASSVERVDTQYF. The CDR3 coding sequence is TGTGCCAGCAGCGTAGAAAGGGTCGATACGCAGTATTTT. Looking up the rest from reference TRBV9 and TRBJ2-3 gives the full variable domain: DSGVTQTPKHLITATGQRVTLRCSPRSGDLSVYWYQQSLDQGLQFLIQYYNGEERAKGNILERFSAQQFPDLHSELNLSSLELGDSALYFCASSVERVDTQYFGPGTRLTVL.

This clonotype occurred a few times. This sequence joins TRBV7-9 and TRBJ2-3; TRBD2 matches at 8 bases. The germline V gene has CDR1 SEHNR and CDR2 FQNEAQ (reference sequence). V was clipped by 5 bases and J by 6 bases; unmatched bases: 10. CDR3 length: 15 amino acids. Here the CDR3 reads CASSLFVAGKDTQYF. The DNA for the CDR3 is TGTGCCAGCAGCCTTTTTGTAGCGGGGAAGGATACGCAGTATTTT.

This clonotype came up many times. V is TRBV19 and J is TRBJ2-2; D not certain. Germline lookup yields CDR1 LNHDA and CDR2 SQIVND (reference sequence). The germline V and J ends were trimmed by 7 bases and 5 bases, with 17 bases remaining between them. The CDR3 runs to 15 residues. The CDR3 reads CASTPHMASTGELFF. CDR3 DNA sequence: TGTGCCAGTACCCCCCACATGGCCTCGACCGGGGAGCTGTTTTTT.

This clonotype was seen a few times. V and J are TRBV7-2 and TRBJ1-1; 9 bases align to TRBD1. This CDR3 is 13 amino acids long. Germline lookup yields CDR1 SGHTA and CDR2 FQGNSA. Trimming removed 6 bases from V and 6 bases from J; junction bases left unmatched: 5. The DNA for the CDR3 is TGTGCCAGCAGAGCCACAGGGGGCTCTGAAGCTTTCTTT. As protein: CASRATGGSEAFF.

This clonotype has more than one count but fewer than ten. The CDR3 DNA sequence: TGTGCCATCAGTGGGGCAGGGGGTTCAGATACGCAGTATTTT. Residues: CAISGAGGSDTQYF. The chain carries TRBV10-3 and TRBJ2-3; 7 bases are a match to TRBD1. The CDR3 has 14 residues. CDR1 is ENHRY, CDR2 SYGVKD, per germline. V was pared by 4 bases and J by 4 bases, with 5 bases of the junction left unmatched.

This clonotype was detected a few times. The chain has TRBV20-1 and TRBJ2-3, with TRBD2 identical over 9 bases. Germline assignment: CDR1 DFQATT and CDR2 SNEGSKA (reference sequence). J gave up 6 bases and V 2 bases, and 9 bases lay outside the gene matches. The CDR3 is 15 amino acids. CDR3 amino acids: CSARFASGAADTQYF. In DNA form, the CDR3 reads TGCAGTGCTAGATTCGCTAGCGGGGCAGCGGATACGCAGTATTTT.

The chain couples TRBV5-1 to TRBJ2-2; D gene unclear. Trimming stripped 6 bases from V and 6 bases from J, with 18 bases between. The CDR3 runs to 15 residues. Germline CDR1 is SGHRS and CDR2 is YFSETQ. CDR3 loop: CASTNRAHTSGELFF. Written as DNA, the CDR3 is TGCGCCAGCACCAACCGGGCACACACCTCCGGGGAGCTGTTTTTT.

V gene TRBV20-1 combines with J gene TRBJ2-1; D is possibly TRBD1 or TRBD2 (5 bases each). Looked up from germline, CDR1 is DFQATT and CDR2 is SNEGSKA (reference sequence). The V end was cut by 3 bases, the J end by 0 bases, with 12 bases between. The CDR3 is 15 amino acids. The CDR3 sequence is CSASGTEVSYNEQFF. Here the CDR3 DNA reads TGCAGTGCTAGTGGGACCGAGGTCTCCTACAATGAGCAGTTCTTC.

This clonotype has a handful of counts. The chain employs TRBV4-2 and TRBJ2-2, with TRBD1 as a possible D gene (6 bases). The V gene lost 2 bases and the J gene lost 7 bases, with 14 bases spanning the gap. The CDR3 totals 15 residues. The germline V gene encodes CDR1 LGHNA and CDR2 YNFKEQ. The CDR3 spells CASSQTTGFSGELFF. The CDR3 nucleotides are TGTGCCAGCAGCCAAACCACAGGGTTTAGCGGGGAGCTGTTTTTT.

The chain uses TRBV5-1 and TRBJ2-1, with D unclear. The CDR3 is 12 residues long. V lost 4 bases and J 9 bases, leaving 11 bases between the germline ends. CDR1 is SGHRS, CDR2 YFSETQ, per germline. This CDR3 reads CASSPDWVEQFF. As DNA, the CDR3 is TGCGCCAGCAGCCCGGATTGGGTTGAGCAGTTCTTC.

This clonotype has just a few counts. The chain combines TRBV7-9 with TRBJ2-1, with 9 bases fitting TRBD2. The CDR3 has 15 residues. V lost 5 bases, J lost 7 bases, and 9 bases stayed unmatched. In germline, CDR1 is SEHNR, CDR2 FQNEAQ (reference sequence). The CDR3 DNA reads TGTGCCAGCAGCATCGGGACTAGCCGTGATAATGAGCAGTTCTTC. Its translation is CASSIGTSRDNEQFF.

This clonotype was seen a few times. The J gene is TRBJ2-7, the V gene TRBV6-5; TRBD1 agrees at 10 bases. The CDR3 has 16 amino acids. The germline CDR1 and CDR2 sequences are MNHEY and SVGAGI. Losses at the gene ends were 2 bases for V and 5 bases for J; bases not matched to a gene: 9. The CDR3 DNA is TGTGCCAGCAGTTACCTGACAGGGGGCATAGGAAACGAGCAGTACTTC. This sequence encodes CASSYLTGGIGNEQYF.

This clonotype has only one observation. J is TRBJ2-5 and V is TRBV4-1; a weak D match, TRBD1 (6 bases). V was trimmed by 0 bases and J by 4 bases, leaving 9 bases between them. The CDR3 totals 14 residues. Germline V gene lookup returns CDR1 MGHRA and CDR2 YSYEKL. The CDR3 reads CASSQDHRAETQYF. The CDR3 coding sequence is TGCGCCAGCAGCCAAGATCACAGGGCAGAGACCCAGTACTTC.

This chain connects TRBV7-2 to TRBJ2-2; 9 bases match TRBD1. With V trimmed by 3 bases and J by 6 bases, 5 bases remained unmatched. Germline CDR1 and CDR2: SGHTA and FQGNSA. There are 15 residues in the CDR3. The CDR3 coding sequence is TGTGCCAGCAGCTTCCTAACAGGGGGCGCCGGGGAGCTGTTTTTT. This translates into CASSFLTGGAGELFF.

The chain links TRBV5-1 to TRBJ1-3, with D maybe TRBD1 (5 bases). This CDR3 region has 15 residues. V was clipped by 1 base and J by 0 bases, with 8 bases between them. Germline V lookup: CDR1 SGHRS, CDR2 YFSETQ. The CDR3 protein is CASSLRGNSGNTIYF. The CDR3 nucleotides are TGCGCCAGCAGCTTGCGGGGGAACTCTGGAAACACCATATATTTT.

This clonotype showed up just a few times. This chain uses TRBV12-3 or TRBV12-4 with TRBJ1-3; D might be TRBD1 (5 bases). The CDR3 contains 13 residues. The V gene lost 7 bases and the J gene lost 9 bases, with 16 bases spanning the gap. The DNA of the CDR3 is TGTGCCAGCACCCCGGACACCTTAAGCACCATATATTTT. This codes for CASTPDTLSTIYF.